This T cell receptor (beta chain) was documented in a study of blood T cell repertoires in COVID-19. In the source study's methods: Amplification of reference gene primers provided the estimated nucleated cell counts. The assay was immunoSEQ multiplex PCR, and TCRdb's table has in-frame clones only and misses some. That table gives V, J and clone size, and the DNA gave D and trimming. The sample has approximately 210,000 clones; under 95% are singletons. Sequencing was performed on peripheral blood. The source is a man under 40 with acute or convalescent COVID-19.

The chain's CDR3 is CAISGTSGGMGQFF. CDR3 DNA sequence: TGTGCCATCAGTGGGACTAGCGGGGGGATGGGGCAGTTCTTC. The chain links TRBV10-3 to TRBJ2-1; 14 bases are shared with TRBD2. Germline assignment: CDR1 ENHRY and CDR2 SYGVKD. The CDR3 has 14 residues. V lost 4 bases, J lost 12 bases, and 5 bases stayed unmatched.